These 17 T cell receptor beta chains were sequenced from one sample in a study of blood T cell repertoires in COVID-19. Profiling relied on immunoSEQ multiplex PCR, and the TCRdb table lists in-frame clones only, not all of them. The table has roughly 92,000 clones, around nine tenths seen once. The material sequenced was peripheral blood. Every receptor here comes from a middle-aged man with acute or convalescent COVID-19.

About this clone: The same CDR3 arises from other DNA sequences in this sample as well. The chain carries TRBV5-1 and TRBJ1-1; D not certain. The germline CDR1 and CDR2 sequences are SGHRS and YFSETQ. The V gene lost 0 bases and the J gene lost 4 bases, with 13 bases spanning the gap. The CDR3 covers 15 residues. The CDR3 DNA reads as TGCGCCAGCAGCTTGGGATGGGGTGGGAGCACTGAAGCTTTCTTT. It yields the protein CASSLGWGGSTEAFF.

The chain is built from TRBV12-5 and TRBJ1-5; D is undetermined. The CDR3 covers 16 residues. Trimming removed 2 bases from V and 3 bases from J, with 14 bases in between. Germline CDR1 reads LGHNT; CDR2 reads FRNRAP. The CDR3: CASGLSGRPINQPQHF. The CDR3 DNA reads TGTGCTAGTGGTTTGTCCGGCAGGCCAATCAATCAGCCCCAGCATTTT. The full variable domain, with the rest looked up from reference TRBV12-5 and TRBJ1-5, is DARVTQTPRHKVTEMGQEVTMRCQPILGHNTVFWYRQTMMQGLELLAYFRNRAPLDDSGMPKDRFSAEMPDATLATLKIQPSEPRDSAVYFCASGLSGRPINQPQHFGDGTRLSIL.

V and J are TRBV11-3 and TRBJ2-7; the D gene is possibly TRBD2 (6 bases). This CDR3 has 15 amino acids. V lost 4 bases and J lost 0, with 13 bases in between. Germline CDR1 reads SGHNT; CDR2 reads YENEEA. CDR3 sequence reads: CASSWGKTSSYEQYF. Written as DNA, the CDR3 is TGTGCCAGCAGCTGGGGGAAGACTAGCTCCTACGAGCAGTACTTC. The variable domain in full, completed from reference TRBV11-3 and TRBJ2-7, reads EAGVVQSPRYKIIEKKQPVAFWCNPISGHNTLYWYLQNLGQGPELLIRYENEEAVDDSQLPKDRFSAERLKGVDSTLKIQPAELGDSAVYLCASSWGKTSSYEQYFGPGTRLTVT.

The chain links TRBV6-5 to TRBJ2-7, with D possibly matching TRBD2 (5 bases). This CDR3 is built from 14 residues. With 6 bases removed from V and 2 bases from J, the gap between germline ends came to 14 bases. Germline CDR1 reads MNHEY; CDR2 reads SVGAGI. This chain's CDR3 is CASRPGKPPYEQYF. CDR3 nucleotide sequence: TGTGCCAGCAGGCCGGGAAAACCCCCCTACGAGCAGTACTTC.

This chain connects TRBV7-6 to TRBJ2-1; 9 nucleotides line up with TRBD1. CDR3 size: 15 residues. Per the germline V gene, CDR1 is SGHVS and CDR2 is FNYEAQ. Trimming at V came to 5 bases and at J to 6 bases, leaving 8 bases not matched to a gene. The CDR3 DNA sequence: TGTGCCAGCAGCCTGGACAGGGGCGGGGGCAATGAGCAGTTCTTC. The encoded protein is CASSLDRGGGNEQFF. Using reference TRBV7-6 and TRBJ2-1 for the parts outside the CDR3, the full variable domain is GAGVSQSPRYKVTKRGQDVALRCDPISGHVSLYWYRQALGQGPEFLTYFNYEAQQDKSGLPNDRFSAERPEGSISTLTIQRTEQRDSAMYRCASSLDRGGGNEQFFGPGTRLTVL.

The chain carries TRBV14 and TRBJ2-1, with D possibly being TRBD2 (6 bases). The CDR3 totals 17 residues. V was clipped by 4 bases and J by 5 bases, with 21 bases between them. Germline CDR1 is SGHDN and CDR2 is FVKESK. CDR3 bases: TGTGCCAGCAGCCGGGGACTGAGGCCCAACTCTCACAATGAGCAGTTCTTC. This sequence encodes CASSRGLRPNSHNEQFF.

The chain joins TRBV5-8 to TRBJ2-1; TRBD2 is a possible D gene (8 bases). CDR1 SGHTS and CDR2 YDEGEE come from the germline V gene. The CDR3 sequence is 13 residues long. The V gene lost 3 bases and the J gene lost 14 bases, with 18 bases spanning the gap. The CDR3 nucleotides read TGTGCCAGCAGCTCCAGGGGGACTAGTGGGAAGTTCTTC. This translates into CASSSRGTSGKFF.

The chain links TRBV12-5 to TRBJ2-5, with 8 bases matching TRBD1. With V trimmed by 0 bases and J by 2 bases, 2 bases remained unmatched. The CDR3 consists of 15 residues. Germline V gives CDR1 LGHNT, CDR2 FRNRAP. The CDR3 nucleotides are TGTGCTAGTGGTTTGGTTGGACAGGGACAAGAGACCCAGTACTTC. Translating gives CASGLVGQGQETQYF.

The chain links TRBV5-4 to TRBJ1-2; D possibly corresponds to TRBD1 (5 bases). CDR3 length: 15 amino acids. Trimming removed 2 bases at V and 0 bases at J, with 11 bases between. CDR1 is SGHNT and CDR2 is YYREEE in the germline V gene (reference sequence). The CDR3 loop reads CASSLIRQTNYGYTF. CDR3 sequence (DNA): TGTGCCAGCAGCTTAATCAGACAGACTAACTATGGCTACACCTTC. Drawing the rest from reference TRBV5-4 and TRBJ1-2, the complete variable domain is ETGVTQSPTHLIKTRGQQVTLRCSSQSGHNTVSWYQQALGQGPQFIFQYYREEENGRGNFPPRFSGLQFPNYSSELNVNALELDDSALYLCASSLIRQTNYGYTFGSGTRLTVV.

The CDR3 reads CASTSAGAGVTDTQYF. The CDR3 coding sequence is TGTGCCAGTACCTCTGCGGGAGCGGGGGTAACAGATACGCAGTATTTT. The chain carries TRBV19 and TRBJ2-3; 8 bases align to TRBD2. The ends lost 7 bases at V and 3 bases at J; junction bases unmatched: 12. This CDR3 is built from 16 residues. Germline V gene sequence: CDR1 LNHDA, CDR2 SQIVND (reference sequence).

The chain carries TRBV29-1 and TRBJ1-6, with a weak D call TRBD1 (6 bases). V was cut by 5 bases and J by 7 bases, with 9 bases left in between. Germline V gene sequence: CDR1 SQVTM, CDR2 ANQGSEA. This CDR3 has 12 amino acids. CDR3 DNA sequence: TGCAGCGTTAGGCAGGGGAATTCACCCCTCCACTTT. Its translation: CSVRQGNSPLHF.

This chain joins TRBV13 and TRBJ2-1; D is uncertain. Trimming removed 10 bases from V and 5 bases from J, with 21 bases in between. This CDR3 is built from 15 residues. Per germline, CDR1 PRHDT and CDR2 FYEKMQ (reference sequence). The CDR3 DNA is TGTGCCACCCGCTCCTCCACCCAGATCCACAATGAGCAGTTCTTC. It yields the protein CATRSSTQIHNEQFF. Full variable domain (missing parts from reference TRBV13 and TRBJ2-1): AAGVIQSPRHLIKEKRETATLKCYPIPRHDTVYWYQQGPGQDPQFLISFYEKMQSDKGSIPDRFSAQQFSDYHSELNMSSLELGDSALYFCATRSSTQIHNEQFFGPGTRLTVL.

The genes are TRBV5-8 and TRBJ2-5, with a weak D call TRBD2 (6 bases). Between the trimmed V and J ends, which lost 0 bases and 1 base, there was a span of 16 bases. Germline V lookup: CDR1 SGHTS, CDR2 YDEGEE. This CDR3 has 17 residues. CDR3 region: CASSLEWSGAFQETQYF. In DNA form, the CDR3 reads TGTGCCAGCAGCTTGGAATGGTCGGGAGCCTTCCAAGAGACCCAGTACTTC.

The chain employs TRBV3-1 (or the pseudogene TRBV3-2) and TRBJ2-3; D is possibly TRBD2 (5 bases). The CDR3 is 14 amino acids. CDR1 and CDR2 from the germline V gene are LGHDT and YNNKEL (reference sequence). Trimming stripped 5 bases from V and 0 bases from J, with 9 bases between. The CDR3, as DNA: TGTGCCAGCAGCGAGGGATACAGCACAGATACGCAGTATTTT. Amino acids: CASSEGYSTDTQYF.

CDR3 DNA: TGTGCCACCAGAGCTTCGACAGGGCACACTGAAGCTTTCTTT. Encoded protein: CATRASTGHTEAFF. V is TRBV24-1 and J is TRBJ1-1; 7 nucleotides line up with TRBD1. Per the germline V gene, CDR1 is KGHDR and CDR2 is SFDVKD. CDR3 size: 14 residues. Germline trimming cut 7 bases from V and 3 bases from J; bases unmatched to any gene: 7.

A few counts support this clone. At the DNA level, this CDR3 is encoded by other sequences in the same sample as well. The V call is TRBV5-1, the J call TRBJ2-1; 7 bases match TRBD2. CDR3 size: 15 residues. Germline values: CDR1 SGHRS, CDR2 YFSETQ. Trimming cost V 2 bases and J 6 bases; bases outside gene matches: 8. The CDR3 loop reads CASSLGRERSNEQFF. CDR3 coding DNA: TGCGCCAGCAGCTTAGGGCGGGAGCGCTCCAATGAGCAGTTCTTC.

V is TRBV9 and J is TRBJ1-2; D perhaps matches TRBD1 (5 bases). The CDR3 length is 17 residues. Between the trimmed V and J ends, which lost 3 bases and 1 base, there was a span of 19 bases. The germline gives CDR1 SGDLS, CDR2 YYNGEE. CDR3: CASSALPDSVFNYGYTF. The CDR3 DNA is TGTGCCAGCAGCGCCTTACCTGACAGCGTTTTTAACTATGGCTACACCTTC.